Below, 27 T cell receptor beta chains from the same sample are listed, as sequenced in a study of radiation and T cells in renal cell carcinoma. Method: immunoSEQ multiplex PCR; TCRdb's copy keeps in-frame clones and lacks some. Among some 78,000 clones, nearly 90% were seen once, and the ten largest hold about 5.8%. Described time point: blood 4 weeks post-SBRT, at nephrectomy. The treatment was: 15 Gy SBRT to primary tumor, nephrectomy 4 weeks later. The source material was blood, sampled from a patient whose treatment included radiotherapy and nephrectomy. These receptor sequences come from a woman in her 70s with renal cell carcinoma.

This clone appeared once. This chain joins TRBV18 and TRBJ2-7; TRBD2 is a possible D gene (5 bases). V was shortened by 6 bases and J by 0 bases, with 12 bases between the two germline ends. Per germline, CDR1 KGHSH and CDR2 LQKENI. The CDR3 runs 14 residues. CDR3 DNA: TGTGCCAGCTCCGAGAGGGAAAGCTCCTACGAGCAGTACTTC. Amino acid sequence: CASSERESSYEQYF.

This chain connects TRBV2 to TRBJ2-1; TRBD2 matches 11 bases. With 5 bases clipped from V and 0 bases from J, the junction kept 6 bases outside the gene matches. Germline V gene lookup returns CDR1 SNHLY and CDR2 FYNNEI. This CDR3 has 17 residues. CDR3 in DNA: TGTGCCAGCAGTAGACGACTAGCGGGGTCCTCCTACAATGAGCAGTTCTTC. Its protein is CASSRRLAGSSYNEQFF.

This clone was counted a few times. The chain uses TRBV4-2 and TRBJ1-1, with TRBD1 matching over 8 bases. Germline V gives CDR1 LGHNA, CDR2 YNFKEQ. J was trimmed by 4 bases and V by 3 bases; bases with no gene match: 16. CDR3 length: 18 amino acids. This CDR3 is CASSHSPDRADFSTEAFF. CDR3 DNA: TGTGCCAGCAGCCATTCACCGGACAGGGCTGATTTTTCCACTGAAGCTTTCTTT.

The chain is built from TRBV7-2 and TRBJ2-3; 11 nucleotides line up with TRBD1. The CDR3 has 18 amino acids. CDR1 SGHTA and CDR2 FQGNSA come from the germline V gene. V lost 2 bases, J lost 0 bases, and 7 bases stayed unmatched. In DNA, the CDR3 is TGTGCCAGCAGCTTATGGACAGGGGGCGAGTTTAGCACAGATACGCAGTATTTT. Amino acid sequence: CASSLWTGGEFSTDTQYF.

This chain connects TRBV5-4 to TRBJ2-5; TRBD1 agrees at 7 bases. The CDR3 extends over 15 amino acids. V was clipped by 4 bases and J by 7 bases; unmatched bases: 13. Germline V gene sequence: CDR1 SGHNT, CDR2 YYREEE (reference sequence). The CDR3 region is CASSARTGGSGTQYF. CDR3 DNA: TGTGCCAGCAGCGCGAGGACAGGCGGGTCAGGGACCCAGTACTTC.

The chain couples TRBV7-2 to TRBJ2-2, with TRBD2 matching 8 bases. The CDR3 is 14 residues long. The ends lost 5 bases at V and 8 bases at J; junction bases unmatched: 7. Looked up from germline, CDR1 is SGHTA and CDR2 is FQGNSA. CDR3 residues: CASSPTGGIGELFF. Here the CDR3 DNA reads TGTGCCAGCAGCCCTACGGGAGGGATAGGGGAGCTGTTTTTT.

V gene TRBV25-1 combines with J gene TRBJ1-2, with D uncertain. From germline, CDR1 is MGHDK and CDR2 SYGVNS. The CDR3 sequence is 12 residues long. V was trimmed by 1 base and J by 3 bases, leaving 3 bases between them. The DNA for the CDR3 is TGTGCCAGCAGTGAATCCTACTATGGCTACACCTTC. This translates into CASSESYYGYTF.

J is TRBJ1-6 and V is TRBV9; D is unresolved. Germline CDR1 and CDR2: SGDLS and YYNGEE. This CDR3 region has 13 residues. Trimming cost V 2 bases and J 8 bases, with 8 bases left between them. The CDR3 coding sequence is TGTGCCAGCAGCGTGGGTGGGTATTCACCCCTCCACTTT. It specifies CASSVGGYSPLHF.

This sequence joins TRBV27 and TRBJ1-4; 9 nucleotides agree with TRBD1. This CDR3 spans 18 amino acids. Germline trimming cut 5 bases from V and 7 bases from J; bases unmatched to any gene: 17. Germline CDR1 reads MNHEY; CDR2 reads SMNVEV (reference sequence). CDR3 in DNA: TGTGCCAGCAGTCCTCTAATTTGGGACAGGGATTGGGGTGAAAAACTGTTTTTT. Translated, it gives CASSPLIWDRDWGEKLFF. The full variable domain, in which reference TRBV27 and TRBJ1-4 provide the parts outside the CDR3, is EAQVTQNPRYLITVTGKKLTVTCSQNMNHEYMSWYRQDPGLGLRQIYYSMNVEVTDKGDVPEGYKVSRKEKRNFPLILESPSPNQTSLYFCASSPLIWDRDWGEKLFFGSGTQLSVL.

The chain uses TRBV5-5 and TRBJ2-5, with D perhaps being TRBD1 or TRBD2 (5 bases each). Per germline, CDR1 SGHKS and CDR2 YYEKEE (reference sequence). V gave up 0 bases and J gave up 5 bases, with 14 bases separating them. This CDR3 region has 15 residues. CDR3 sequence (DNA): TGTGCCAGCAGCTTGGATGGGGGAAGTTGGGAGACCCAGTACTTC. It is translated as CASSLDGGSWETQYF.

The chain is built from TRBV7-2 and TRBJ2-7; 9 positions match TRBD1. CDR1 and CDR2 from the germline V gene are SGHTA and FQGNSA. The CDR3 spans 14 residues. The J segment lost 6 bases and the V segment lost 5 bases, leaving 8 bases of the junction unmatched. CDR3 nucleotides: TGTGCCAGCAGCCCCGATAGGGACAGGGCCGAGCAGTACTTC. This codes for CASSPDRDRAEQYF.

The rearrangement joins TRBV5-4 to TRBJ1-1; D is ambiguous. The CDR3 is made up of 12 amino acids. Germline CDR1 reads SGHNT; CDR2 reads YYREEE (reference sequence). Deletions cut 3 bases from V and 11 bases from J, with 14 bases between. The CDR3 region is CASSSPNLLAFF. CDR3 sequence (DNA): TGTGCCAGCAGCTCCCCGAACTTATTGGCTTTCTTT.

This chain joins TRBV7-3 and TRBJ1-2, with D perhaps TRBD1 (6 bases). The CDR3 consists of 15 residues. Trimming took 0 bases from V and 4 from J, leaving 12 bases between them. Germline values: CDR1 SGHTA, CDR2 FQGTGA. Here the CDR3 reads CASSLTAGEIYGYTF. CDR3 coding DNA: TGTGCCAGCAGCTTAACTGCAGGGGAAATCTATGGCTACACCTTC.

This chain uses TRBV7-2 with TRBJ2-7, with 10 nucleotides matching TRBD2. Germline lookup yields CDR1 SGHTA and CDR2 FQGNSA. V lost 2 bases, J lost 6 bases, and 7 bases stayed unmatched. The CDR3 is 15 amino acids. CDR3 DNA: TGTGCCAGCAGCTTATCTAGCGGGGGCGTAAGCGAGCAGTACTTC. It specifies CASSLSSGGVSEQYF.

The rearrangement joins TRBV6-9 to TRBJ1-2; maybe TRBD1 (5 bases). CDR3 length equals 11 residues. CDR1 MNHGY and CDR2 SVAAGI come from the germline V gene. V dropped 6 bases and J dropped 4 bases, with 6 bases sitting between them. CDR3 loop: CASRDSYGYTF. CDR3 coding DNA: TGTGCCAGCAGAGACAGCTATGGCTACACCTTC.

Written as DNA, the CDR3 is TGTGCCAGCAGTGACAGGGCTCTTGTCACTGAAGCTTTCTTT. Protein sequence: CASSDRALVTEAFF. This chain joins TRBV25-1 and TRBJ1-1; tentatively, D is TRBD1 (5 bases). Germline loops: CDR1 MGHDK, CDR2 SYGVNS. Trimming took 3 bases from V and 4 from J, leaving 12 bases between them. CDR3 length: 14 residues.

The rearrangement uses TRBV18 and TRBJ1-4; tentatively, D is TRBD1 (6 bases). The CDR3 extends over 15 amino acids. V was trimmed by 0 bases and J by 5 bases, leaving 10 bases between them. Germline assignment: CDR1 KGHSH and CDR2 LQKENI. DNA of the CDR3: TGTGCCAGCTCACCACCGAGTCAGGGGAATGAAAAACTGTTTTTT. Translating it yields CASSPPSQGNEKLFF.

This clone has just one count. This CDR3 is CASSEREQYEQYF. CDR3 DNA: TGTGCCAGCAGTGAACGAGAACAGTACGAGCAGTACTTC. The chain recombines TRBV6-1 with TRBJ2-7; D unresolved. From germline, CDR1 is MNHNS and CDR2 SASEGT. The ends were cut back, 2 bases at V and 4 bases at J, with 9 bases in the middle. CDR3 size: 13 residues.

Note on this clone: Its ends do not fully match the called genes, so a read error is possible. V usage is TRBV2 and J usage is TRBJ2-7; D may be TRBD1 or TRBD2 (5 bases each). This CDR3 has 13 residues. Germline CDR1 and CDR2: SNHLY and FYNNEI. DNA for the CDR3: TGTGCCAGCTGTGATCGGGACGGTTACGAGCAGTACTTC. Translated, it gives CASCDRDGYEQYF. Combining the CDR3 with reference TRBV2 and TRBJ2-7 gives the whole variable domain EPEVTQTPSHQVTQMGQEVILRCVPISNHLYFYWYRQILGQKVEFLVSFYNNEISEKSEIFDDQFSVERPDGSNFTLKIRSTKLEDSAMYFCASCDRDGYEQYFGPGTRLTVT.

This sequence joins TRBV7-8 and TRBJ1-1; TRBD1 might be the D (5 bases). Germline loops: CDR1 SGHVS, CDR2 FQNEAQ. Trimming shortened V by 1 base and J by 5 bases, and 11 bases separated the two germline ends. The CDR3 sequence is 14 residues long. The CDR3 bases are TGTGCCAGCAGCTTAGGTGTCAGGGATACTGAAGCTTTCTTT. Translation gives CASSLGVRDTEAFF.

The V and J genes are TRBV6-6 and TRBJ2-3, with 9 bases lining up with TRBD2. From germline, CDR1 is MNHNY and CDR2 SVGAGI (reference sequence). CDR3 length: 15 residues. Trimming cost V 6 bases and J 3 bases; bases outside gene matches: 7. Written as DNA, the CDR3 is TGTGCCAGCAGCCCTAGCGGGGCCCCGACAGATACGCAGTATTTT. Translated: CASSPSGAPTDTQYF.

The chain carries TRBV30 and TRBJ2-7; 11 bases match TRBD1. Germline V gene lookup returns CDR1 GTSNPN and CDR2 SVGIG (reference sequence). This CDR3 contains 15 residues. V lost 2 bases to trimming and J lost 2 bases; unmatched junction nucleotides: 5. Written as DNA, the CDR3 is TGTGCCTGGAGTATAGGACAGGGGGCAACCTACGAGCAGTACTTC. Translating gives CAWSIGQGATYEQYF.

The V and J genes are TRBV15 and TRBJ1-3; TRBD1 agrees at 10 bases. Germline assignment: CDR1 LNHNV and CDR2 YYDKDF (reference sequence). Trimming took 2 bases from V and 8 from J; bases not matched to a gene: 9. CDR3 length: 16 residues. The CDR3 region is CATSRLEGQGRDTIYF. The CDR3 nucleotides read TGTGCCACCAGCAGACTTGAGGGACAGGGGAGGGACACCATATATTTT.

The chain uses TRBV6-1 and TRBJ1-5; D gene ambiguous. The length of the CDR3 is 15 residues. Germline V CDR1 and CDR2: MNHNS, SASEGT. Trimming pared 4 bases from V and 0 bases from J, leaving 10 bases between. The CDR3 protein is CASSVALNSNQPQHF. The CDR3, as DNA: TGTGCCAGCAGTGTGGCCCTTAATAGCAATCAGCCCCAGCATTTT.

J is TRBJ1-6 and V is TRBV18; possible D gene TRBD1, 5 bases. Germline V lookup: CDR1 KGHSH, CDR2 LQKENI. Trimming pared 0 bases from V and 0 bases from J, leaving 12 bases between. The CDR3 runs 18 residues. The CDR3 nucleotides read TGTGCCAGCTCACCACCTCCAGGGACTAGCTCCTATAATTCACCCCTCCACTTT. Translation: CASSPPPGTSSYNSPLHF.

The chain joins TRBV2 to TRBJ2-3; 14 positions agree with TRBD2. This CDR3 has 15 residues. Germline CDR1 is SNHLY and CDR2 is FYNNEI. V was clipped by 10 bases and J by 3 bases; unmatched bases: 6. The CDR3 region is CATGTSGGLTDTQYF. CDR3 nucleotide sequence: TGTGCCACTGGGACTAGCGGGGGTCTGACAGATACGCAGTATTTT.

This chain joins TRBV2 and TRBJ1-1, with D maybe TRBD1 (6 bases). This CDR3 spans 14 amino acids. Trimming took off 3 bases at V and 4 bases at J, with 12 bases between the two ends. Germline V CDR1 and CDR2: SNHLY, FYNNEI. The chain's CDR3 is CASSDRGGRTEAFF. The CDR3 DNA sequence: TGTGCCAGCAGTGACAGGGGCGGACGCACTGAAGCTTTCTTT.